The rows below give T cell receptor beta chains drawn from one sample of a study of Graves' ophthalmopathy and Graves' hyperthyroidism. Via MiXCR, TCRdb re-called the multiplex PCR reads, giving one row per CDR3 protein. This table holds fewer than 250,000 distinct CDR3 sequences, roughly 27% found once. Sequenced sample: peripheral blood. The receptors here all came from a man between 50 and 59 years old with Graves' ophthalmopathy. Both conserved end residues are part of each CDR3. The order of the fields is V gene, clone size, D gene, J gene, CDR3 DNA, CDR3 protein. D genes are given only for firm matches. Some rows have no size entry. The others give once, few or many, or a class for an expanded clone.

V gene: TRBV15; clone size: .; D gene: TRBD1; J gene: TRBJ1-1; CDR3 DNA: TGTGCCACCAGCACGGGACAGGGAGACACTGAAGCTTTCTTT; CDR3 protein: CATSTGQGDTEAFF
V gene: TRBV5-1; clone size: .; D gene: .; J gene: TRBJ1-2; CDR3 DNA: TGCGCCAGCAGCTTGTACGGTAACTATGGCTACACCTTC; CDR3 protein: CASSLYGNYGYTF
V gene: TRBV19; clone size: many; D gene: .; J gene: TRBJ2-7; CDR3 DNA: TGTGCCAGTAGTATAGCGGCAGGGAGCTCCTACGAGCAGTACTTC; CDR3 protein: CASSIAAGSSYEQYF
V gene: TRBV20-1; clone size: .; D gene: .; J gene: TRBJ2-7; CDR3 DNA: TGCAGTGCCCAACCCGGGGGCACGGCGCAGTACTTC; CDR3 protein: CSAQPGGTAQYF
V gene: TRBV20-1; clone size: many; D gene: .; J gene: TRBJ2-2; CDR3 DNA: TGCACCGCCAGAAAAGACGGATTTAACACCGGGGAGCTGTTTTTT; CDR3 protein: CTARKDGFNTGELFF
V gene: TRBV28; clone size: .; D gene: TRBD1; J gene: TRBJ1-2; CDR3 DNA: TGTGCCAGCAGTTTCTGGGGACAGGCAAACTATGGCTACACCTTC; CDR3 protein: CASSFWGQANYGYTF
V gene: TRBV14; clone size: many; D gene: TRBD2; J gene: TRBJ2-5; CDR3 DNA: TGTGCCAGCAGCTTACGACTAGCGGGAGGGAAAGAGACCCAGTACTTC; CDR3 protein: CASSLRLAGGKETQYF
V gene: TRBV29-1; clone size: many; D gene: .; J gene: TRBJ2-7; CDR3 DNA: TGCAGCGTTCGAGGGTACGAGCAGTACTTC; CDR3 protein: CSVRGYEQYF
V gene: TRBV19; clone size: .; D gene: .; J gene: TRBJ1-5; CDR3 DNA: TGTGCCAGTAGTATAGGCGGGAATAGCAATCAGCCCCAGCATTTT; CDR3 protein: CASSIGGNSNQPQHF
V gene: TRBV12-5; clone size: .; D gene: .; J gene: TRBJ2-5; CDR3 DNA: TGTGCTAGTGGTTTGTTTATGCGAGGCACCAAAGAGACCCAGTACTTC; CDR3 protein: CASGLFMRGTKETQYF
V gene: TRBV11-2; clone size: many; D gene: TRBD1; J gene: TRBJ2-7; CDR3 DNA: TGTGCCAGCAGCTCTGCCCACAGGGGATTCCTCTACGAGCAGTACTTC; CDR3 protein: CASSSAHRGFLYEQYF
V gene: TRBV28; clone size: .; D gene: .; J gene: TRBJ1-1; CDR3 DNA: TGTGCCAGCAGTTTCACCGGGACACCGAACACTGAAGCTTTCTTT; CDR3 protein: CASSFTGTPNTEAFF
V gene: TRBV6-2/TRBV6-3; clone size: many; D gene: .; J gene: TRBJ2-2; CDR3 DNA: TGTGCCAGCAGTTACGGAGGGTGGGAACACACCGGGGAGCTGCTTTTT; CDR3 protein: CASSYGGWEHTGELLF
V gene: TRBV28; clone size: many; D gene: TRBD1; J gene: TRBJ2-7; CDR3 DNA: TGTGCCAGCAGTTCCGGGACAGGGACGGGGGAGCAGTACTTC; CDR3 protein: CASSSGTGTGEQYF
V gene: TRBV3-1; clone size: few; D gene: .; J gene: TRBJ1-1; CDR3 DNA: TGTGCCAGCAGGCCAGGGGCTTCCGGCACTGAAGCTTTCTTT; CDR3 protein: CASRPGASGTEAFF
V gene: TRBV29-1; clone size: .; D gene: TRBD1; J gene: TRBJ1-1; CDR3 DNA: TGCAGCACCGGACAGGGGGCGTTGGAAGCTTTCTTT; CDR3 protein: CSTGQGALEAFF
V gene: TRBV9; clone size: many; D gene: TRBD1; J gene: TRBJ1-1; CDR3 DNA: TGTGCCAGCAGCGTAGATGGAGCAGGGGGCTGGAGGACTGAAGCTTTCTTT; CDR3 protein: CASSVDGAGGWRTEAFF
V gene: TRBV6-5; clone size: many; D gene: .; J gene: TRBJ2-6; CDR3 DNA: TGTGCCAGCAGTACCCCCTCTGGGGCCAACGTCCTGACTTTC; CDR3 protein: CASSTPSGANVLTF
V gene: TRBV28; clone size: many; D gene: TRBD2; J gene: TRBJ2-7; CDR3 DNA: TGTGCCGCCTCACCCGTAGCGGGAAAGCGGCTCTACGAGCAGTACTTC; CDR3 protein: CAASPVAGKRLYEQYF
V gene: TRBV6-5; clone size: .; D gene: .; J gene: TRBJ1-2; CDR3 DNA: TGTGCCAGCAGTTACGGGCACAGGATCAACTATGGCTACACCTTC; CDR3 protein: CASSYGHRINYGYTF
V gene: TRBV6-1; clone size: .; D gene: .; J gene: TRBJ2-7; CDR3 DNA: TGTGCCAGCAGCCCGCGGGGGACATCCTACGAGCAGTACTTC; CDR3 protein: CASSPRGTSYEQYF
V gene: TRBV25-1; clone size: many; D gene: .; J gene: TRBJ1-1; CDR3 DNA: TGTGCCAGCAGTGGTAGCCCAGACACTGAAGCTTTCTTT; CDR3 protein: CASSGSPDTEAFF
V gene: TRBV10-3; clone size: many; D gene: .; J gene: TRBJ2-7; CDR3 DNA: TGTGCCATCAGTGAGTCGGACCGCAGCTCCTACGAGCAGTACTTC; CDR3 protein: CAISESDRSSYEQYF
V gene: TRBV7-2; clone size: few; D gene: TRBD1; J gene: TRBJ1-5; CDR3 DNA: TGTGCCAGCAGCTTAGTAGGACAGGGGAGGCAGCCCCAGCATTTT; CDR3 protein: CASSLVGQGRQPQHF
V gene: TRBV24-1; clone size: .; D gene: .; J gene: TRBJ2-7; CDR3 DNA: TGTGCCACCAGTGATGGACGGTACGAGCAGTACTTC; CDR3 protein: CATSDGRYEQYF
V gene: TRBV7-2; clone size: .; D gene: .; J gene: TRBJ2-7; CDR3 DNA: TGTGCCAGCAGCTTAGGAAGCACCTACATCTACGAGCAGTACTTC; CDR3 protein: CASSLGSTYIYEQYF
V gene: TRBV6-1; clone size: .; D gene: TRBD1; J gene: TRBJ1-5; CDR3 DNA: TGTGCCAGCAGTCGGGACAGGGTGTCGGAGACCCAGCATTTT; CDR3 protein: CASSRDRVSETQHF
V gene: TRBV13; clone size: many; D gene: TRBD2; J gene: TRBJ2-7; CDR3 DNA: TGTGCCAGCAGCTTAGGACCCGGAAGCGGGGGATCCTACGAGCAGTACTTC; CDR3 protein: CASSLGPGSGGSYEQYF
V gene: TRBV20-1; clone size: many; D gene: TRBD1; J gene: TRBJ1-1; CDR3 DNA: TGCAGTGCAAGACAGGGGAACACTGAAGCTTTCTTT; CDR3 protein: CSARQGNTEAFF
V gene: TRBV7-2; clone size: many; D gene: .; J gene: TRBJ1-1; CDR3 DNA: TGTGCCAGCAGCTCACCGGGACACCAAAGAGCTTTCTTT; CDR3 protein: CASSSPGHQRAFF
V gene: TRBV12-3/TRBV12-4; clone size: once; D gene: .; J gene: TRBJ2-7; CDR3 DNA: TGTGCCAGCAGCCCGAGCGGGCTTTACGACGAGCAGTACTTC; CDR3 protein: CASSPSGLYDEQYF
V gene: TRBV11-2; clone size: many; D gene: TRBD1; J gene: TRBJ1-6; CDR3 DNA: TGTGCCAGCAGCTTTCCCCCGGACAGGGCTAATTCACCCCTCCACTTT; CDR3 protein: CASSFPPDRANSPLHF
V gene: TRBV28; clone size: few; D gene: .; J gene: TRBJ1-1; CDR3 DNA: TGTGCCAGCAGTTCGAGGGCCATGAACACTGAAGCTTTCTTT; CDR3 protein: CASSSRAMNTEAFF
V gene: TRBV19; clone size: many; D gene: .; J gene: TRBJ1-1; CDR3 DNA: TGTGCCAGTAGTATAGGAGGGGCCACCACTGAAGCTTTCTTT; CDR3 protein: CASSIGGATTEAFF
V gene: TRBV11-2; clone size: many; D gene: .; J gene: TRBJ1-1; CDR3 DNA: TGTGCCAGCAGCTTAAACCGGGCCAATCTAGGAGCTTTCTTT; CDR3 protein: CASSLNRANLGAFF
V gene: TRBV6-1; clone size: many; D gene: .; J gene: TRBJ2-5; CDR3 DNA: TGTGCCAGCAGTGAAGAGGGGACACAAGAGACCCAGTACTTC; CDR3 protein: CASSEEGTQETQYF
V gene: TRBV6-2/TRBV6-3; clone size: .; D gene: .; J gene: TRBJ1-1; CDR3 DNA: TGTGCCAGCCTCTTTCTGAACACTGAAGCTTTCTTT; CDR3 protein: CASLFLNTEAFF
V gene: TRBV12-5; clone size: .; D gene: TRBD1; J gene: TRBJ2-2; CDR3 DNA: TGTGCTAGTGGTTTGGTGGCGGGACAGGTTGACACCGGGGAGCTGTTTTTT; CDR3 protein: CASGLVAGQVDTGELFF
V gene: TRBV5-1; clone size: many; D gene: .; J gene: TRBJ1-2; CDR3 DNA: TGCGCCAGCAGCCCGGACCCACAGGGATTGGGCTACACCTTC; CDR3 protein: CASSPDPQGLGYTF
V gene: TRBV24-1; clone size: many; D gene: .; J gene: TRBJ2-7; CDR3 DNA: TGTGCCACCAGTGGGGACCGAGGCTACGAGCAGTACTTC; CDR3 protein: CATSGDRGYEQYF
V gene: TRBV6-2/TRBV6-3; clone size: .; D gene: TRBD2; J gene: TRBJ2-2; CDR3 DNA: TGTGCCAGCAGTTGGCATAGCGGGAGGAGCACCGGGGAGCTGTTTTTT; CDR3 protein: CASSWHSGRSTGELFF
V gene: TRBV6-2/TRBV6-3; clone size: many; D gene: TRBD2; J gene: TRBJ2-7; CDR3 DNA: TGTGCCAGCAGCCTAAGACTAGCGGGAGGATCTTACGAGCAGTACTTC; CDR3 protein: CASSLRLAGGSYEQYF
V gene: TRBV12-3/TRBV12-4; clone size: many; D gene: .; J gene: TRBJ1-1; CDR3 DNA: TGTGCCAGCAGTTTGGTGGTCACTGAAGCTTTCTTT; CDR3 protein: CASSLVVTEAFF
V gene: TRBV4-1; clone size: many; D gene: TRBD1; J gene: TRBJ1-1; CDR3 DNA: TGCGCCAGCAGCCAAGATGATGCCTACAGGGGACTGTTGAACACTGAAGCTTTCTTT; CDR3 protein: CASSQDDAYRGLLNTEAFF
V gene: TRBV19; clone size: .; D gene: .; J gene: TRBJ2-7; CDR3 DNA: TGTGCCAGTAGTCCCCGGGACCTCCTCCGCTACGAGCAGTACTTC; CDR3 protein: CASSPRDLLRYEQYF
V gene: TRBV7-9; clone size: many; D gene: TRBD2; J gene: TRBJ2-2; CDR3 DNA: TGTGCCAGCAGCTTTGGCGGGAGAAACACCGGGGAGCTGTTTTTT; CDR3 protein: CASSFGGRNTGELFF
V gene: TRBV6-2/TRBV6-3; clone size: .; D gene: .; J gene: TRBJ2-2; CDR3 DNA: TGTGCCAGCAGTTACTCAGTGGACACCGGGGAGCTGTTTTTT; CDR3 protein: CASSYSVDTGELFF
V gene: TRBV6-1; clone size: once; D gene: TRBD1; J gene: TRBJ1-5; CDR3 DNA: TGTGCCAGCAAAACAACCGGGACAGGGTATCAGCCCCAGCATTTT; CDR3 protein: CASKTTGTGYQPQHF
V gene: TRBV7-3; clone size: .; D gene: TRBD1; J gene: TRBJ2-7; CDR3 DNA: TGTGCCAGCAGCGCCGGGACAGGGACCTCCTACGAGCAGTACTTC; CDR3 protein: CASSAGTGTSYEQYF
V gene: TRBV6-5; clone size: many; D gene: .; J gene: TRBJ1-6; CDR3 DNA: TGTGCCAGCAGTTACTCGAGGATTTTGGGTGAGGGTTCACCCCTCCACTTT; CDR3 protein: CASSYSRILGEGSPLHF
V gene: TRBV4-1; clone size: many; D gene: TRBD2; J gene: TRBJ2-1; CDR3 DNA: TGCGCCAGCAGCCATCCCGGGACTAGCGATGAGCAGTTCTTC; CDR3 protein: CASSHPGTSDEQFF
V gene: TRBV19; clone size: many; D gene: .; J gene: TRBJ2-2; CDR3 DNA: TGTGCCAGTAGTAACCCGGGAAAGGGGGTTGTCGGGGAGCTGTTTTTT; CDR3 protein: CASSNPGKGVVGELFF
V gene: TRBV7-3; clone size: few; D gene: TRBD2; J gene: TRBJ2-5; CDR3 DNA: TGTGCCAGCAGCTTAGCGGGAGCCCCGGGGGAGACCCAGTACTTC; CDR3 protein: CASSLAGAPGETQYF
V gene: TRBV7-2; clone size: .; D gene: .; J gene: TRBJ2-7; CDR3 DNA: TGTGCCAGCAGCAAAGCCCGGAGCTTTTCCTACGAGCAGTACTTC; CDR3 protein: CASSKARSFSYEQYF
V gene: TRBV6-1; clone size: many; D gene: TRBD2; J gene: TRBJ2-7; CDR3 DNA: TGTGCCAGCAGGCCCGGGCTAGCGGTCTACGAGCAGTACTTC; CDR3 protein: CASRPGLAVYEQYF